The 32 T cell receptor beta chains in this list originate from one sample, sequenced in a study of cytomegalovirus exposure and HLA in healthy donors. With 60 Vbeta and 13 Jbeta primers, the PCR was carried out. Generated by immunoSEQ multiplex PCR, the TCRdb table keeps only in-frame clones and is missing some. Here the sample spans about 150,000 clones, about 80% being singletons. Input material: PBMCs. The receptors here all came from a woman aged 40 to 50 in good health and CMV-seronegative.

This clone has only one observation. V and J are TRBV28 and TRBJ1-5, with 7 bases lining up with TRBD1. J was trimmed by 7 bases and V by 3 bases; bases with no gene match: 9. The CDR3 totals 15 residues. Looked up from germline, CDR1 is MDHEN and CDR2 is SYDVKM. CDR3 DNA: TGTGCCAGCAGTTTGGTAACAGGGGCTGCCCAGCCCCAGCATTTT. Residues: CASSLVTGAAQPQHF.

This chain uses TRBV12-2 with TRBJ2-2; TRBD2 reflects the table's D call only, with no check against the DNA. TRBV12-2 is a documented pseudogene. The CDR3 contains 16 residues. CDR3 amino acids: CASRLWRGEAAGELFF. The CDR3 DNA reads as TGTGCAAGTCGCTTATGGCGGGGGGAGGCGGCCGGGGAGCTGTTTTTT.

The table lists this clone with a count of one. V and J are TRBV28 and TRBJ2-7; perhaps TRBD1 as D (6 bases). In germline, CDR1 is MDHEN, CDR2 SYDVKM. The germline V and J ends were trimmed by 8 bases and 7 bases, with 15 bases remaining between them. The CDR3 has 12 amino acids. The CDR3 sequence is CASRSGVVEQYF. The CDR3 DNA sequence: TGTGCCAGCCGTTCAGGGGTAGTGGAGCAGTACTTC. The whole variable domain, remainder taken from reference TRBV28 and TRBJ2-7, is DVKVTQSSRYLVKRTGEKVFLECVQDMDHENMFWYRQDPGLGLRLIYFSYDVKMKEKGDIPEGYSVSREKKERFSLILESASTNQTSMYLCASRSGVVEQYFGPGTRLTVT.

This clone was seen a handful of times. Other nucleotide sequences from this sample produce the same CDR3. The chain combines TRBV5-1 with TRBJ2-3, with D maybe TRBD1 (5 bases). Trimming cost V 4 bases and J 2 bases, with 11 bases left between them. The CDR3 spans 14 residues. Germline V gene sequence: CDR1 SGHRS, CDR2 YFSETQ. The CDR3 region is CASSPGQSTDTQYF. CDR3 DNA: TGCGCCAGCAGCCCCGGACAATCCACAGATACGCAGTATTTT.

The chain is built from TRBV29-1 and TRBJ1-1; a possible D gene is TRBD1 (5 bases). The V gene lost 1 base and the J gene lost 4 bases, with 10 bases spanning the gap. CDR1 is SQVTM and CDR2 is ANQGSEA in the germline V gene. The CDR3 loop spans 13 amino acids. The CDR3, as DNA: TGCAGCGTTGAAGGGAGGGGTGGCACTGAAGCTTTCTTT. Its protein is CSVEGRGGTEAFF.

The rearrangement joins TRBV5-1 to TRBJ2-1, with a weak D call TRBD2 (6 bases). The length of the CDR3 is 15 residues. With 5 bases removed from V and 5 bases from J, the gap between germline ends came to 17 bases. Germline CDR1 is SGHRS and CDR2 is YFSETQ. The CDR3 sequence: CASSWLNRENNEQFF. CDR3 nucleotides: TGCGCCAGCAGTTGGCTTAATCGGGAGAACAATGAGCAGTTCTTC.

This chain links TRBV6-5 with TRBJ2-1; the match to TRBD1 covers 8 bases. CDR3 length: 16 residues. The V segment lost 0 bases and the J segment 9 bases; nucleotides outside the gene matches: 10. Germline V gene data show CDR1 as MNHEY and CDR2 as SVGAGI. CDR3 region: CASSYSSLTGGGEQFF. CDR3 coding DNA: TGTGCCAGCAGTTACTCTTCCCTAACAGGGGGAGGTGAGCAGTTCTTC.

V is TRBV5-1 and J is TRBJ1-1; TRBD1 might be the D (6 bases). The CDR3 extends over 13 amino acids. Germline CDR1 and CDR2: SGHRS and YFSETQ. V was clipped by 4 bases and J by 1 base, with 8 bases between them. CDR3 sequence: CASSQGQNTEAFF. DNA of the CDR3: TGCGCCAGCAGCCAGGGACAGAACACTGAAGCTTTCTTT.

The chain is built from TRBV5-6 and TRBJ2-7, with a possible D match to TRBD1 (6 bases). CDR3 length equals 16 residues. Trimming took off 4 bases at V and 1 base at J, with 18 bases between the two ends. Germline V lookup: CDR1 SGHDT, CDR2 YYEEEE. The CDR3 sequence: CASSPIRDNWSYEQYF. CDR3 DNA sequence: TGTGCCAGCAGCCCGATTAGGGACAATTGGTCCTACGAGCAGTACTTC.

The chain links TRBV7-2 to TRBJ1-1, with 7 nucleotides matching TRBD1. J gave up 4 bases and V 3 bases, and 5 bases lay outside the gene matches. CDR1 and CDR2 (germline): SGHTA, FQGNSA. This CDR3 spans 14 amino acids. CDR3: CASSLTGPSTEAFF. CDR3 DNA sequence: TGTGCCAGCAGCTTGACAGGGCCCAGCACTGAAGCTTTCTTT.

The CDR3 region is CASSRPLRQETQYF. CDR3 nucleotide sequence: TGTGCCAGCAGCCGACCCTTGAGGCAAGAGACCCAGTACTTC. The chain employs TRBV5-6 and TRBJ2-5; no definite D call. Germline loops: CDR1 SGHDT, CDR2 YYEEEE. The CDR3 sequence is 14 residues long. Trimming pared 4 bases from V and 2 bases from J, leaving 12 bases between.

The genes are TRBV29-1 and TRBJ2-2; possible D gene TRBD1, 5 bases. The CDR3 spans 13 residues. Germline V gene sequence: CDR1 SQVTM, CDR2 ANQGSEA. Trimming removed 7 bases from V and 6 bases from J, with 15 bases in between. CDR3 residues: CSATKGAAGELFF. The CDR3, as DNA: TGCAGCGCTACCAAAGGGGCGGCCGGGGAGCTGTTTTTT.

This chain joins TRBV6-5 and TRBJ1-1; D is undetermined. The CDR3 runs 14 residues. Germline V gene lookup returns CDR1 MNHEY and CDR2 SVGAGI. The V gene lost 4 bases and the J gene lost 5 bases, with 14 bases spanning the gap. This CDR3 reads CASSFLEGQTEAFF. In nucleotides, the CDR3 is TGTGCCAGCAGTTTCCTAGAGGGTCAGACTGAAGCTTTCTTT.

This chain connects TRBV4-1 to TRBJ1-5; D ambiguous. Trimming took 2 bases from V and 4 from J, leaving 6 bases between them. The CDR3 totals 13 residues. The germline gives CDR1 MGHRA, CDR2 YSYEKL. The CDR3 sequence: CASSQPGNQPQHF. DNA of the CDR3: TGCGCCAGCAGCCAACCGGGGAATCAGCCCCAGCATTTT.

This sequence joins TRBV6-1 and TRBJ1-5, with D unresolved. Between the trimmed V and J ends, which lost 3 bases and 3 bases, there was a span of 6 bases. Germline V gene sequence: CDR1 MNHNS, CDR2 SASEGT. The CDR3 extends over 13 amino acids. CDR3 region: CASSEGVNQPQHF. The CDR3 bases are TGTGCCAGCAGTGAGGGAGTCAATCAGCCCCAGCATTTT.

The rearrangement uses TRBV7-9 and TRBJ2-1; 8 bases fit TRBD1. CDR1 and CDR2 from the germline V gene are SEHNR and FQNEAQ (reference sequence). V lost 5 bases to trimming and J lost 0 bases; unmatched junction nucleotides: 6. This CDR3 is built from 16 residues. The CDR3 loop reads CASSPRQGHSYNEQFF. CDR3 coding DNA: TGTGCCAGCAGCCCTAGACAGGGGCACTCCTACAATGAGCAGTTCTTC.

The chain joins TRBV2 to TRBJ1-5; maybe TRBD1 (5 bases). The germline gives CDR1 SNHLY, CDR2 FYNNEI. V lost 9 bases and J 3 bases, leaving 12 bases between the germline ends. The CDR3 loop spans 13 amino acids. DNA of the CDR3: TGTGCCAGTGGGGCGGGGATCAATCAGCCCCAGCATTTT. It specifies CASGAGINQPQHF.

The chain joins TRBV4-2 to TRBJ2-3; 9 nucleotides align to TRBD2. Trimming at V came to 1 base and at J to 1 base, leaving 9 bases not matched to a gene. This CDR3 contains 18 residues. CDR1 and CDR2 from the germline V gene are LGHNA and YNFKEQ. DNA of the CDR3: TGTGCCAGCAGCCAAGTCGGTCCAAGGACTAGCGGCACAGATACGCAGTATTTT. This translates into CASSQVGPRTSGTDTQYF.

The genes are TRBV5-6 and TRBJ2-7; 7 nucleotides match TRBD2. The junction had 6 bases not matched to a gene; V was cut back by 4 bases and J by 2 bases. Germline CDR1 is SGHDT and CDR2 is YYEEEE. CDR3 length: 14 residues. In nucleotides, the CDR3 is TGTGCCAGCAGCCCCGGGGGGAGGACCTACGAGCAGTACTTC. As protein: CASSPGGRTYEQYF.

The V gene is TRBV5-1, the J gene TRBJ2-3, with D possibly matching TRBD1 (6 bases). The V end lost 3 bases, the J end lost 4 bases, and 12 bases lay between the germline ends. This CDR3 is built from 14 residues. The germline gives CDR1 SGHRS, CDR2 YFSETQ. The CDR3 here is CASSSGQPADTQYF. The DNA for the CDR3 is TGCGCCAGCAGCTCCGGACAGCCCGCAGATACGCAGTATTTT.

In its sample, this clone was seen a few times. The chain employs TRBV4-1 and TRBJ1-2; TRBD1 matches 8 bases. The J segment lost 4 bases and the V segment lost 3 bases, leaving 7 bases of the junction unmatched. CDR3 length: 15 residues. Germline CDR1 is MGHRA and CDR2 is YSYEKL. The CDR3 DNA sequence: TGCGCCAGCAGCCAGGACAGGGCGGTTGGCTATGGCTACACCTTC. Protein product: CASSQDRAVGYGYTF.

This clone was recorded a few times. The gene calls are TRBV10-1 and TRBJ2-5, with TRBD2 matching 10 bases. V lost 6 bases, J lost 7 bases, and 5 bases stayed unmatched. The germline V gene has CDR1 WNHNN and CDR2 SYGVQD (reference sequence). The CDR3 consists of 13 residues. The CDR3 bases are TGCGCCAGCAGAGGGACTAGCGATGGGACCCAGTACTTC. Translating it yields CASRGTSDGTQYF.

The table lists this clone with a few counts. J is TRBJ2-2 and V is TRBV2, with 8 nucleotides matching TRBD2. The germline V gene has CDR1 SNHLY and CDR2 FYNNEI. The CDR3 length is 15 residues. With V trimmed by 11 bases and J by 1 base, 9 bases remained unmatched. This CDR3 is CAASERGKNTGELFF. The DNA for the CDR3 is TGTGCCGCCTCGGAGCGGGGGAAGAACACCGGGGAGCTGTTTTTT.

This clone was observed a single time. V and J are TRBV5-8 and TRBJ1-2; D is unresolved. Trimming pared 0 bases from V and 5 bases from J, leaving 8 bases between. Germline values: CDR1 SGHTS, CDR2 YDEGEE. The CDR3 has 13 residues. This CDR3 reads CASSLGRGYGYTF. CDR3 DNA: TGTGCCAGCAGCTTGGGGAGAGGGTATGGCTACACCTTC.

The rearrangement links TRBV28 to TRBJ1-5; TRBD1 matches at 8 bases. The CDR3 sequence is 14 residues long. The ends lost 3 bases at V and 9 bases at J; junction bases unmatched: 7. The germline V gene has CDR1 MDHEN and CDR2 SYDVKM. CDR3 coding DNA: TGTGCCAGCAGTTTGAGAGACAGGGGATCGCCCCAGCATTTT. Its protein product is CASSLRDRGSPQHF.

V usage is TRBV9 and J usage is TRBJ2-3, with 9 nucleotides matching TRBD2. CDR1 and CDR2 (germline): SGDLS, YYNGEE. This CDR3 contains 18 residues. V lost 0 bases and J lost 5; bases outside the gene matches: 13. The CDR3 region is CASSVVGGGGLGGDTQYF. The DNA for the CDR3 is TGTGCCAGCAGCGTAGTAGGCGGGGGGGGCCTCGGGGGAGATACGCAGTATTTT.

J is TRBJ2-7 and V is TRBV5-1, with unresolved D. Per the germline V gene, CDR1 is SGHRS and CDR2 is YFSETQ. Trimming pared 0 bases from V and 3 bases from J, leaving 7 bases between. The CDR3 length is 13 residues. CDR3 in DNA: TGCGCCAGCAGCTTGGCCCTTTTCTACGAGCAGTACTTC. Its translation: CASSLALFYEQYF.

As DNA, the CDR3 is TGTGCCATCAGTGATTTTGGCCCCAGCTATGGCTACACCTTC. This sequence encodes CAISDFGPSYGYTF. This chain joins TRBV10-3 and TRBJ1-2; D is unresolved. The V and J ends lost 3 bases and 4 bases respectively, with 12 bases between them. This CDR3 is built from 14 residues. The germline V gene encodes CDR1 ENHRY and CDR2 SYGVKD.

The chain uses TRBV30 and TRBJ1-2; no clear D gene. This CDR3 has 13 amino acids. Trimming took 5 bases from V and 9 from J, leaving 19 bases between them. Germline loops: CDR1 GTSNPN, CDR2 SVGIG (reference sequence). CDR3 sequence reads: CAWAPGLVQSYTF. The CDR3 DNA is TGTGCCTGGGCCCCGGGTCTCGTGCAAAGCTACACCTTC.

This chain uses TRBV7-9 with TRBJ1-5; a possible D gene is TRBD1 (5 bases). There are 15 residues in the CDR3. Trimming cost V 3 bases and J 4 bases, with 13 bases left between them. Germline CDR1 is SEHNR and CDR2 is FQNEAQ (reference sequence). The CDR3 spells CASSFTGRDNQPQHF. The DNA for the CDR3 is TGTGCCAGCAGCTTTACGGGCAGGGATAATCAGCCCCAGCATTTT. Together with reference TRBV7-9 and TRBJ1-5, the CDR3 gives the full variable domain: DTGVSQNPRHKITKRGQNVTFRCDPISEHNRLYWYRQTLGQGPEFLTYFQNEAQLEKSRLLSDRFSAERPKGSFSTLEIQRTEQGDSAMYLCASSFTGRDNQPQHFGDGTRLSIL.

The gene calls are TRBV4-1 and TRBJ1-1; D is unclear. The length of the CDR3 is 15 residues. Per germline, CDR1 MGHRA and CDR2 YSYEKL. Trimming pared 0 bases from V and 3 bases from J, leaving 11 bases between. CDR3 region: CASSQDALEDTEAFF. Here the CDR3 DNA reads TGCGCCAGCAGCCAAGATGCGTTGGAGGACACTGAAGCTTTCTTT.

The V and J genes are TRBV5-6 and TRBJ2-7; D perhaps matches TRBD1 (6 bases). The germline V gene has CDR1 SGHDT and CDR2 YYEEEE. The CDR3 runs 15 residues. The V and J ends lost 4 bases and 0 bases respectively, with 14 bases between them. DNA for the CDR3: TGTGCCAGCAGCCCAGCGCGGACAGACTCCTACGAGCAGTACTTC. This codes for CASSPARTDSYEQYF.